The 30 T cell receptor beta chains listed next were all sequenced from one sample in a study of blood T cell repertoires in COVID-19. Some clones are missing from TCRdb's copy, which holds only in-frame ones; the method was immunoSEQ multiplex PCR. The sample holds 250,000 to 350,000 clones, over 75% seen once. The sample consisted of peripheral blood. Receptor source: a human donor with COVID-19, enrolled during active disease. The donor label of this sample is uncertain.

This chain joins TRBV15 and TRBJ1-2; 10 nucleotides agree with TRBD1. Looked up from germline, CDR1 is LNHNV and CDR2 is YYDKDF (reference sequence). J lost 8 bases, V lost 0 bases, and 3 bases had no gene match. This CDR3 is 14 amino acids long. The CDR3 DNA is TGTGCCACCAGCAGAGATGGACAGGGGGAGGGCTACACCTTC. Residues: CATSRDGQGEGYTF. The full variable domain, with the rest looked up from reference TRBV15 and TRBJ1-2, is DAMVIQNPRYQVTQFGKPVTLSCSQTLNHNVMYWYQQKSSQAPKLLFHYYDKDFNNEADTPDNFQSRRPNTSFCFLDIRSPGLGDTAMYLCATSRDGQGEGYTFGSGTRLTVV.

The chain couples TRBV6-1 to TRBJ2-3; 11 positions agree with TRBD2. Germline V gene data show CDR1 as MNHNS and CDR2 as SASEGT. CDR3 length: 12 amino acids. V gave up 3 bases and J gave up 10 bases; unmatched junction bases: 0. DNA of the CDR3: TGTGCCAGCAGTGAGGGACTAGCGGCGCAGTATTTT. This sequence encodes CASSEGLAAQYF.

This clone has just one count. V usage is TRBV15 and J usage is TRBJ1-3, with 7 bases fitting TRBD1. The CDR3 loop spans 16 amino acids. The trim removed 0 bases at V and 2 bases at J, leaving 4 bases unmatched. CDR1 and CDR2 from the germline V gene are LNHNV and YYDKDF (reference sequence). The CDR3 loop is CATSRDQTGAGNTIYF. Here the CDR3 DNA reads TGTGCCACCAGCAGAGATCAAACAGGGGCTGGAAACACCATATATTTT.

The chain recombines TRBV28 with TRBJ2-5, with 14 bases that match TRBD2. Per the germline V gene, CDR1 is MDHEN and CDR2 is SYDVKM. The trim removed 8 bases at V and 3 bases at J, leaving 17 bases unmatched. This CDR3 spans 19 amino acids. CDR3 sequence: CASALGTSGSGPGEETQYF. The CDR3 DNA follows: TGTGCCAGCGCCTTAGGGACTAGCGGGAGCGGGCCCGGGGAAGAGACCCAGTACTTC.

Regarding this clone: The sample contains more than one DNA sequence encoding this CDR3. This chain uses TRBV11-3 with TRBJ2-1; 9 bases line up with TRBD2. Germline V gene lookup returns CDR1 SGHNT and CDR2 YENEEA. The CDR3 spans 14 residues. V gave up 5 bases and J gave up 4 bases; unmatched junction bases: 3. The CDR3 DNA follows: TGTGCCAGCAGCCGGACTAGCGCTTACAATGAGCAGTTCTTC. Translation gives CASSRTSAYNEQFF. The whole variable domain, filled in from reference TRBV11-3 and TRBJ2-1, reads EAGVVQSPRYKIIEKKQPVAFWCNPISGHNTLYWYLQNLGQGPELLIRYENEEAVDDSQLPKDRFSAERLKGVDSTLKIQPAELGDSAVYLCASSRTSAYNEQFFGPGTRLTVL.

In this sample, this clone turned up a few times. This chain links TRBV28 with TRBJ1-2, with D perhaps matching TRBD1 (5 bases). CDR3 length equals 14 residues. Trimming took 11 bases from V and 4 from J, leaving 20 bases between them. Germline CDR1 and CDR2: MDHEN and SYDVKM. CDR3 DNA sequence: TGTGCCTCGCGGGGCCAAGCAGTGCTCTATGGCTACACCTTC. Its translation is CASRGQAVLYGYTF.

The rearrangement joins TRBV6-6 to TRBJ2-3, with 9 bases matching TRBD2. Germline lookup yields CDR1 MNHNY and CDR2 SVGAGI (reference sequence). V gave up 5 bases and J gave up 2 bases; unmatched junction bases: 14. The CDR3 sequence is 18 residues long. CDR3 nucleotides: TGTGCCAGCAGTCCACGACCTCTAGCGGGATTCCCCACAGATACGCAGTATTTT. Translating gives CASSPRPLAGFPTDTQYF.

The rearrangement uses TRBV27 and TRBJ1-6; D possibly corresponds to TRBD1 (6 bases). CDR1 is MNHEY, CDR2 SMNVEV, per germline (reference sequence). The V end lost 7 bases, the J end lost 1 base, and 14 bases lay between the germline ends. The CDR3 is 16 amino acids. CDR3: CASTLRGLSYNSPLHF. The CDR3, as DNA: TGTGCCAGCACCTTGAGGGGGTTGTCCTATAATTCACCCCTCCACTTT.

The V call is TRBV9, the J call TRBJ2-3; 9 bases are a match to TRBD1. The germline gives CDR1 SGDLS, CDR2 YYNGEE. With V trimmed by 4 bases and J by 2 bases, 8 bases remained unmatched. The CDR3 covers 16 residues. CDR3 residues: CASSQPGQGITDTQYF. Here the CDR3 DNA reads TGTGCCAGCAGCCAACCGGGACAGGGTATCACAGATACGCAGTATTTT.

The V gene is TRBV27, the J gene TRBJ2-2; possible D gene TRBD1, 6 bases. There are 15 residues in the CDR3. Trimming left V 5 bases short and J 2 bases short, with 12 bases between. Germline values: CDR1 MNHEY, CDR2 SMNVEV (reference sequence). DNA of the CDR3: TGTGCCAGCAGTAGGGCAGGGGCCAACACCGGGGAGCTGTTTTTT. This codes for CASSRAGANTGELFF.

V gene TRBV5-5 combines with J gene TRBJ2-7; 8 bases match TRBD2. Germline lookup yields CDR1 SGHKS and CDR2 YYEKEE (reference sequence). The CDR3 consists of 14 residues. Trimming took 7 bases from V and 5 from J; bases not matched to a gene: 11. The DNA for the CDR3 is TGTGCCAGCCTCGGGGGGGTGCCGGGGAACGAGCAGTACTTC. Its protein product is CASLGGVPGNEQYF.

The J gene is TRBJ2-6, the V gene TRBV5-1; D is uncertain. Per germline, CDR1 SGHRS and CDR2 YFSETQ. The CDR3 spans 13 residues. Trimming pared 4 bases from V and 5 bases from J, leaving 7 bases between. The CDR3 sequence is CASSLDWANVLTF. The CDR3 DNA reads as TGCGCCAGCAGCCTTGACTGGGCCAACGTCCTGACTTTC.

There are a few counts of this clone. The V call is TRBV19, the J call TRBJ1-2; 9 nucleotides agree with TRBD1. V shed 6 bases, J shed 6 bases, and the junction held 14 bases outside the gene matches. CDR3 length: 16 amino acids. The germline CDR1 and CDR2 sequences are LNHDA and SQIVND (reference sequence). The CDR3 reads CASSPGTGTILHGYTF. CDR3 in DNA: TGTGCCAGTAGCCCCGGGACAGGGACCATCCTCCATGGCTACACCTTC. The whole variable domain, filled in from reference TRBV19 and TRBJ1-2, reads DGGITQSPKYLFRKEGQNVTLSCEQNLNHDAMYWYRQDPGQGLRLIYYSQIVNDFQKGDIAEGYSVSREKKESFPLTVTSAQKNPTAFYLCASSPGTGTILHGYTFGSGTRLTVV.

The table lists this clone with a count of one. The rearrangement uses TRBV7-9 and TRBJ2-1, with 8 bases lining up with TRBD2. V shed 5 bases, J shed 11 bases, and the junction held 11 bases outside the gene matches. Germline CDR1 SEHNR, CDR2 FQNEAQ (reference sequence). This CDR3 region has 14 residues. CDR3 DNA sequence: TGTGCCAGCAGCCCCGGGGGTAGCGGGGATAAGCAGTTCTTC. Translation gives CASSPGGSGDKQFF.

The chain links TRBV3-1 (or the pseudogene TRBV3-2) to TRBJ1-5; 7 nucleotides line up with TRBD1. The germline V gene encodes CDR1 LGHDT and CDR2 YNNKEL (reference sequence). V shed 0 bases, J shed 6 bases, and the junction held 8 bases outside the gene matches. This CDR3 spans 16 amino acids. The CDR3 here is CASSQEWRGRIQPQHF. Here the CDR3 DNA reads TGTGCCAGCAGCCAAGAGTGGAGGGGGCGAATTCAGCCCCAGCATTTT.

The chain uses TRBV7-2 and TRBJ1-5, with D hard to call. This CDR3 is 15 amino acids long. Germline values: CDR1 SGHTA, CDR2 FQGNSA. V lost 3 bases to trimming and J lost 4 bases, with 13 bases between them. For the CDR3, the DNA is TGTGCCAGCAGCTTTAGGAAAGGAGCAAATCAGCCCCAGCATTTT. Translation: CASSFRKGANQPQHF.

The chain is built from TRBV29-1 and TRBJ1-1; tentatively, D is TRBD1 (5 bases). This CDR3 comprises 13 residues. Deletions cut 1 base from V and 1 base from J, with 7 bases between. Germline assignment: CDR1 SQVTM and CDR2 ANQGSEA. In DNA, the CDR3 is TGCAGCGTTGAAGCAAGGGGGAACACTGAAGCTTTCTTT. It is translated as CSVEARGNTEAFF.

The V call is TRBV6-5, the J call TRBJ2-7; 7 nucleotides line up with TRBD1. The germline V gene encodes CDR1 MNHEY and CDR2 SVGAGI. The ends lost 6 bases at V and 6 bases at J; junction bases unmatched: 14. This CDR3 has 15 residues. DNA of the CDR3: TGTGCCAGCAGCCAATACGGGACAGCCAACCGCGAGCAGTACTTC. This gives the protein CASSQYGTANREQYF.

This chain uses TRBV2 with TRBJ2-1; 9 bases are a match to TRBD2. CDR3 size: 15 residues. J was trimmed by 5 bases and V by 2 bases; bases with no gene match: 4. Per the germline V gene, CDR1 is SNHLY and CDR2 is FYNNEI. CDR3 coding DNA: TGTGCCAGCAGTGAATTGGGACTAGCTGACAATGAGCAGTTCTTC. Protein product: CASSELGLADNEQFF. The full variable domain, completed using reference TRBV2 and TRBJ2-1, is EPEVTQTPSHQVTQMGQEVILRCVPISNHLYFYWYRQILGQKVEFLVSFYNNEISEKSEIFDDQFSVERPDGSNFTLKIRSTKLEDSAMYFCASSELGLADNEQFFGPGTRLTVL.

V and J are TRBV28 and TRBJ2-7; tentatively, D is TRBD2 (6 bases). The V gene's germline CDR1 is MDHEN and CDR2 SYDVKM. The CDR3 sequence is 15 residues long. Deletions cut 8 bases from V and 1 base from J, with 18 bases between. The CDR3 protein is CASRSGSTPSYEQYF. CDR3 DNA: TGTGCCAGCCGGAGCGGGTCAACACCATCCTACGAGCAGTACTTC.

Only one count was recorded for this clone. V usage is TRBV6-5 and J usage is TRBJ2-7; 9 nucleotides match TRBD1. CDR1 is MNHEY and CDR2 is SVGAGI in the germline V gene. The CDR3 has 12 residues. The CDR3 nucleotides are TGTGCACTCGACAGGGGGTATTACGAGCAGTACTTC. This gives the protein CALDRGYYEQYF.

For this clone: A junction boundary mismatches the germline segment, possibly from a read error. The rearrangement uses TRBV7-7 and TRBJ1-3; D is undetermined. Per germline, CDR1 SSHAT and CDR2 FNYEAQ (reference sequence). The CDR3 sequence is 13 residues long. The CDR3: CASSLGPGNTIYF. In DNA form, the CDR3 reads TGTGCTAGCAGCTTAGGGCCGGGAAACACCATATATTTT.

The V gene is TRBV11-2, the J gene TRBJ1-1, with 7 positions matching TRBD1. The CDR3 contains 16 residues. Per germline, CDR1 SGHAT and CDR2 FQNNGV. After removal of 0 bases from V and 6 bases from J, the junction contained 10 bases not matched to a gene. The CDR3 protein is CASSLEGGTVGAEAFF. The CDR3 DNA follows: TGTGCCAGCAGCTTAGAGGGCGGGACAGTGGGGGCTGAAGCTTTCTTT. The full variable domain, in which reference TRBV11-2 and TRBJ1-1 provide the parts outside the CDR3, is EAGVAQSPRYKIIEKRQSVAFWCNPISGHATLYWYQQILGQGPKLLIQFQNNGVVDDSQLPKDRFSAERLKGVDSTLKIQPAKLEDSAVYLCASSLEGGTVGAEAFFGQGTRLTVV.

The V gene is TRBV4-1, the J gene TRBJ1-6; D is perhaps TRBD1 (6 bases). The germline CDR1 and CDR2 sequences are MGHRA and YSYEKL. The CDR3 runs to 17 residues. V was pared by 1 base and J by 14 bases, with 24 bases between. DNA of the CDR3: TGCGCCAGCAGCCAAGCATTCAGGGGACCTGAGTCGGGAACCCTCCACTTT. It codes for CASSQAFRGPESGTLHF.

The DNA for the CDR3 is TGTGCCAGCAGCCCGGCAAGCGGGAGGACCAGTGAGCAGTTCTTC. Protein product: CASSPASGRTSEQFF. This sequence joins TRBV28 and TRBJ2-1, with 9 bases matching TRBD2. V trimming: 6 bases; J trimming: 9 bases; junction bases outside the gene matches: 12. The CDR3 loop spans 15 amino acids. CDR1 and CDR2 from the germline V gene are MDHEN and SYDVKM.

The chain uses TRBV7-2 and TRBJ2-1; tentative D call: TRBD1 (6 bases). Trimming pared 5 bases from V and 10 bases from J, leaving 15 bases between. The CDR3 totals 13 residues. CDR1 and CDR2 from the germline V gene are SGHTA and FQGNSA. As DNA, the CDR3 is TGTGCCAGCAGCGCGGAGAGGGGGTACGAGCAGTTCTTC. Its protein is CASSAERGYEQFF.

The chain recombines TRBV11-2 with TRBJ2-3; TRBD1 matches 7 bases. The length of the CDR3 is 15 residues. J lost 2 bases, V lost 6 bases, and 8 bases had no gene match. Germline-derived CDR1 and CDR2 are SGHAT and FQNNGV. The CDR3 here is CASSSQGQYTDTQYF. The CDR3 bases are TGTGCCAGCAGTAGCCAGGGACAGTACACAGATACGCAGTATTTT.

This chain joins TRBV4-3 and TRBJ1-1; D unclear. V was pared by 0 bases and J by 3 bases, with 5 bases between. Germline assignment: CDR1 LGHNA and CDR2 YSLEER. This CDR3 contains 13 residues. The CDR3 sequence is CASSQDGDTEAFF. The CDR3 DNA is TGCGCCAGCAGCCAAGACGGGGACACTGAAGCTTTCTTT.

The CDR3 region has the DNA TGTGCCTGGAGTGTCCGCTATGGCTACACCTTC. It yields the protein CAWSVRYGYTF. This chain links TRBV30 with TRBJ1-2; D remains ambiguous. Trimming left V 0 bases short and J 4 bases short, with 3 bases between. This CDR3 has 11 amino acids. From germline, CDR1 is GTSNPN and CDR2 SVGIG (reference sequence).

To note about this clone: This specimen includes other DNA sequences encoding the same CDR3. Written as DNA, the CDR3 is TGTGCCAGCAGCGTAGGGACAGCTAGCAATCAGCCCCAGCATTTT. It translates to CASSVGTASNQPQHF. The chain combines TRBV9 with TRBJ1-5, with a tentative D call TRBD1 (6 bases). V dropped 0 bases and J dropped 0 bases, with 7 bases sitting between them. The CDR3 runs 15 residues. The germline V gene encodes CDR1 SGDLS and CDR2 YYNGEE.